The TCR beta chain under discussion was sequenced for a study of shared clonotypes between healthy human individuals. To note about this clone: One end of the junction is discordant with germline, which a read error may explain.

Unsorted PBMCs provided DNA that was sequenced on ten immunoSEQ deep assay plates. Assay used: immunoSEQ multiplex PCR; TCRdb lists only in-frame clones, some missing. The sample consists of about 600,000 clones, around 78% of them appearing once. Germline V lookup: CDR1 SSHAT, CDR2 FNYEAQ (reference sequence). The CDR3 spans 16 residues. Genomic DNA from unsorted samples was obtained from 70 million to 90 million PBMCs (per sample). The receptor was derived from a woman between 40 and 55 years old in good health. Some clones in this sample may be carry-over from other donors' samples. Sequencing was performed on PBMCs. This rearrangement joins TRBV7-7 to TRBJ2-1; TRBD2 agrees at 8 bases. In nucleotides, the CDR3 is TGTGCTAGCAGCCTTTTTGGCCCGGGAGGGCCGGGTGAGCAGTTCTTC. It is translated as CASSLFGPGGPGEQFF.